This T cell receptor beta chain stems from a study of cytomegalovirus exposure and HLA in healthy donors. Findings of the study overall: Across all donors, roughly uniform sequencing depth was an assumption of the presence/absence analyses. From TCR beta sequences, most subjects' HLA-A and HLA-B alleles were reportedly predicted accurately.

V lost 5 bases and J lost 8, with 13 bases in between. The CDR3 runs to 13 residues. Germline loops: CDR1 MNHEY, CDR2 SVGAGI. Both 60 Vbeta primers and 13 Jbeta primers went into the PCR. Data came from immunoSEQ multiplex PCR; TCRdb stores just in-frame clones and leaves some out. The sample consists of over 150,000 clones, around 79% of them appearing once. As to this clone: Its antigen remains unknown.

The sample comprised PBMCs. The sequence derives from a male donor in good health and CMV-seropositive. V usage is TRBV6-5 and J usage is TRBJ2-1; perhaps TRBD2 as D (6 bases). The CDR3 sequence: CASSTPGGDEQFF. The CDR3 coding sequence is TGTGCCAGCAGTACCCCCGGGGGTGATGAGCAGTTCTTC.